Presented here are 8 T cell receptor beta chains from one specimen sequenced in a study of T-cell memory formation after mild COVID-19. TCRdb reprocessed the 5' RACE reads via MiXCR and lists one record per CDR3 protein. Of 200,000 to 250,000 distinct CDR3 sequences detected, about 10% appear once; the ten largest clones hold around 2.9%. The specimen sequenced was PBMCs or a T cell subset sorted from them (not recorded which). All receptors derive from a man younger than 35 who had mild COVID-19 (a few samples of this study predate the infection). Cell type and time point are not known.

This chain connects TRBV28 to TRBJ1-2; a weak D match, TRBD1 (5 bases). Germline V gene sequence: CDR1 MDHEN, CDR2 SYDVKM. The ends were cut back, 5 bases at V and 2 bases at J, with 21 bases in the middle. CDR3 length equals 17 residues. The CDR3 is CASSPVPGTQGNYGYTF. In DNA form, the CDR3 reads TGTGCCAGCAGTCCTGTTCCCGGGACCCAAGGAAACTATGGCTACACCTTC.

The chain combines TRBV6-2 or TRBV6-3 with TRBJ2-7; D is ambiguous. The germline gives CDR1 MNHEY, CDR2 SVGEGT. There are 13 residues in the CDR3. Trimming took 4 bases from V and 0 from J, leaving 7 bases between them. The CDR3 is CASSFYVSYEQYF. The CDR3 DNA is TGTGCCAGCAGTTTCTACGTCTCCTACGAGCAGTACTTC.

The V gene is TRBV7-9, the J gene TRBJ2-2; D gene ambiguous. Germline V gene data show CDR1 as SEHNR and CDR2 as FQNEAQ (reference sequence). The CDR3 consists of 15 residues. Trimming removed 0 bases from V and 1 base from J, with 6 bases in between. The CDR3, as DNA: TGTGCCAGCAGCTTAGCCGATGTGAACACCGGGGAGCTGTTTTTT. Protein sequence: CASSLADVNTGELFF. Full variable domain (rest looked up from reference TRBV7-9 and TRBJ2-2): DTGVSQNPRHKITKRGQNVTFRCDPISEHNRLYWYRQTLGQGPEFLTYFQNEAQLEKSRLLSDRFSAERPKGSFSTLEIQRTEQGDSAMYLCASSLADVNTGELFFGEGSRLTVL.

This clonotype was observed a handful of times. The chain recombines TRBV18 with TRBJ2-5, with TRBD2 matching 7 bases. The germline V gene has CDR1 KGHSH and CDR2 LQKENI. CDR3 length equals 14 residues. V shed 3 bases, J shed 5 bases, and the junction held 6 bases outside the gene matches. The chain's CDR3 is CASSPTSRAETQYF. CDR3 coding DNA: TGTGCCAGCTCACCGACTAGCCGGGCGGAGACCCAGTACTTC.

Only a few counts were recorded for this clonotype. The chain has TRBV5-1 and TRBJ2-2; D might be TRBD1 (6 bases). Germline V CDR1 and CDR2: SGHRS, YFSETQ. This CDR3 has 15 amino acids. V dropped 6 bases and J dropped 4 bases, with 16 bases sitting between them. The CDR3 protein is CASTSRGQPTGELFF. Here the CDR3 DNA reads TGCGCCAGCACTTCTCGTGGACAGCCCACCGGGGAGCTGTTTTTT.

This clonotype was seen a few times. The V and J genes are TRBV5-1 and TRBJ1-1; D not resolved. The CDR3 consists of 15 residues. Germline values: CDR1 SGHRS, CDR2 YFSETQ. V shed 1 base and J shed 5 bases, with 15 bases lying between them. CDR3 in amino acids: CASSLIVPPETEAFF. The DNA for the CDR3 is TGCGCCAGCAGCTTGATTGTTCCCCCGGAAACTGAAGCTTTCTTT.

The chain links TRBV7-9 to TRBJ1-1, with D tentatively TRBD1 (5 bases). This CDR3 comprises 14 residues. Germline-derived CDR1 and CDR2 are SEHNR and FQNEAQ (reference sequence). The V and J ends lost 4 bases and 4 bases respectively, with 13 bases between them. CDR3 in amino acids: CASSSQVRVTEAFF. The CDR3, as DNA: TGTGCCAGCAGCTCACAGGTTCGGGTCACTGAAGCTTTCTTT. Complete variable domain (other parts from reference TRBV7-9 and TRBJ1-1): DTGVSQNPRHKITKRGQNVTFRCDPISEHNRLYWYRQTLGQGPEFLTYFQNEAQLEKSRLLSDRFSAERPKGSFSTLEIQRTEQGDSAMYLCASSSQVRVTEAFFGQGTRLTVV.

The J gene is TRBJ1-6, the V gene TRBV7-9; D not resolved. V dropped 9 bases and J dropped 6 bases, with 15 bases sitting between them. The CDR3 is made up of 14 amino acids. The germline gives CDR1 SEHNR, CDR2 FQNEAQ (reference sequence). CDR3 amino acids: CARSRLASNSPLHF. The CDR3 DNA follows: TGTGCCAGAAGTCGGCTTGCCTCTAATTCACCCCTCCACTTT.